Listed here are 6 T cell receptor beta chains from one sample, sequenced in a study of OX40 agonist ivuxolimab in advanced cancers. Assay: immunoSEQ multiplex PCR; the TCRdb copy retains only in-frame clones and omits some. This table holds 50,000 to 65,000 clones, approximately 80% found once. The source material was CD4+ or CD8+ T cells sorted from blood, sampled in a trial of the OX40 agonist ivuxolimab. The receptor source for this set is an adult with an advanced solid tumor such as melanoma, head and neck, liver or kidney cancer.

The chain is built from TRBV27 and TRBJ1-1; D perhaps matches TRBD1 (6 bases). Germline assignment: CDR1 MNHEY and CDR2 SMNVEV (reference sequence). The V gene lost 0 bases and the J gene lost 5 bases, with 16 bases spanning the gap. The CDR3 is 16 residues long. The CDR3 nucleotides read TGTGCCAGCAGTTTATCGCCTAGGACAGAGAGGACTGAAGCTTTCTTT. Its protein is CASSLSPRTERTEAFF.

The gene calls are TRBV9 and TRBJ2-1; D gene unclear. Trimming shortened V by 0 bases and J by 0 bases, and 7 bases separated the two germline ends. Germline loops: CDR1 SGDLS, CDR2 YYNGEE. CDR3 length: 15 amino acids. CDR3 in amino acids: CASSVAVSSYNEQFF. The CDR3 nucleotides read TGTGCCAGCAGCGTAGCGGTAAGCTCCTACAATGAGCAGTTCTTC. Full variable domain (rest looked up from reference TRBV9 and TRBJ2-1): DSGVTQTPKHLITATGQRVTLRCSPRSGDLSVYWYQQSLDQGLQFLIQYYNGEERAKGNILERFSAQQFPDLHSELNLSSLELGDSALYFCASSVAVSSYNEQFFGPGTRLTVL.

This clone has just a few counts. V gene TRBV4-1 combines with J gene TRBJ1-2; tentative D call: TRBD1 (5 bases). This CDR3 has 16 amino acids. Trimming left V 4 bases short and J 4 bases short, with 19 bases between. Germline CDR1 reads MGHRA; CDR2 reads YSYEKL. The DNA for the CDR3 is TGCGCCAGCAGCCGGAACCGGGACTCACCCCTCTATGGCTACACCTTC. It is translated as CASSRNRDSPLYGYTF.

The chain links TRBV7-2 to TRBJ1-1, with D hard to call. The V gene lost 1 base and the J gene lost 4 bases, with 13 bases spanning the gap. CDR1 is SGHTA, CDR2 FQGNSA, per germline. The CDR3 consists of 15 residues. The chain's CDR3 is CASSLDEGAGTEAFF. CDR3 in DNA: TGTGCCAGCAGCTTAGACGAGGGTGCGGGCACTGAAGCTTTCTTT.

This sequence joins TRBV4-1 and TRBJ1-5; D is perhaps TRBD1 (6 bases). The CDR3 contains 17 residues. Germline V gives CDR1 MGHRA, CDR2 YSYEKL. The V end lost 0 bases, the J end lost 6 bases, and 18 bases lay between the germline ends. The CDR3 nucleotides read TGCGCCAGCAGCCAAGATAAGGCATCAGGGGAGGTTCAGCCCCAGCATTTT. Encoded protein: CASSQDKASGEVQPQHF.

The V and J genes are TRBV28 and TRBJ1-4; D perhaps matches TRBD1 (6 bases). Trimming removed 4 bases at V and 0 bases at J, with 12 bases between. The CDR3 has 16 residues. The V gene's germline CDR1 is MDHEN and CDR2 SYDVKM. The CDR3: CASSSPRGPTNEKLFF. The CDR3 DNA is TGTGCCAGCAGTTCCCCCAGGGGCCCAACTAATGAAAAACTGTTTTTT.